This T cell receptor (beta chain) comes out of a study of control samples from healthy donors and cancer patients. This CDR3 is built from 15 residues. Per the germline V gene, CDR1 is LNHDA and CDR2 is SQIVND (reference sequence). V was pared by 1 base and J by 0 bases, with 7 bases between. TCRdb's copy holds only in-frame clones and misses some; the assay was immunoSEQ multiplex PCR. Of around 140,000 clones in the sample, roughly 93% are singletons; the top ten hold less than 6%. The sample was blood. This chain connects TRBV19 to TRBJ1-5, with D hard to call. This receptor was obtained from a man between 18 and 35 years old in good health. Here the CDR3 reads CASSIGHFSNQPQHF. DNA of the CDR3: TGTGCCAGTAGTATAGGCCACTTTAGCAATCAGCCCCAGCATTTT.